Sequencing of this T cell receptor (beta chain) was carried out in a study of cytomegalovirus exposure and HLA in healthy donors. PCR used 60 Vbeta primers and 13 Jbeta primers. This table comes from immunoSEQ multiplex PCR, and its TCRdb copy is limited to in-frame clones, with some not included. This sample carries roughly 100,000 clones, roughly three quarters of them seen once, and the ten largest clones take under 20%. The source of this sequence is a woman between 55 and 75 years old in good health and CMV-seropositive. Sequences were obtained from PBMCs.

The CDR3, as DNA: TGTGCCAGCAGTGATGGAGAGCCCCAGCATTTT. Residues: CASSDGEPQHF. The chain combines TRBV6-1 with TRBJ1-5; D is uncertain. CDR1 and CDR2 (germline): MNHNS, SASEGT. CDR3 length: 11 amino acids. Trimming left V 3 bases short and J 8 bases short, with 5 bases between.